The rows below give T cell receptor beta chains drawn from one sample of a study of identical twins. One entry per CDR3 protein, called by TCRdb with MiXCR from the 5' RACE reads. In the table there are about 730,000 distinct CDR3 sequences, 21% of which are singletons. A further study also used this sample, focusing on T cells expressing NK-cell markers.

The sequencing sample was made of PBMCs. These receptors were taken from a woman between 18 and 29 years old in good health. The conserved cysteine and the conserved F or W are not part of the CDR3 here.

V gene	J gene	CDR3 protein
TRBV12-3/TRBV12-4	TRBJ2-7	ASSSTGGLYEQY
TRBV10-3	TRBJ2-3	AISDVGGSTDTQY
TRBV5-1	TRBJ2-5	ASSLAGMEETQY
TRBV11-2	TRBJ1-1	ASSLGRGRENTEAF
TRBV29-1	TRBJ2-7	SVMEGAYEQY
TRBV19	TRBJ2-2	ASSRRTRGTNTGELF
TRBV29-1	TRBJ1-1	SAAAGGPFMNTEAF
TRBV20-1	TRBJ2-4	SARDPATLTIQY
TRBV5-5	TRBJ1-1	ASSLVGRGSSEAF
TRBV5-6	TRBJ2-3	ASSLSLTSTDTQY
TRBV5-1	TRBJ2-1	ASSSSGGTYNEQF
TRBV6-5	TRBJ2-3	ASSYLGDTDDTQY
TRBV18	TRBJ1-1	ASSPQGALPDGAF
TRBV20-1	TRBJ2-7	SARDHGTSVLSYEQY
TRBV7-3	TRBJ2-1	ASSFAPGSYNEQF
TRBV6-1	TRBJ2-2	ASSTWTSNTGELF
TRBV5-1	TRBJ2-7	ASSGTYEQY
TRBV12-3/TRBV12-4	TRBJ2-5	ASSSILAGEEQETQY
TRBV5-1	TRBJ2-1	ASSTMNEQF
TRBV11-2	TRBJ1-6	ASSLKGGSGERRAPLH
TRBV10-1	TRBJ1-1	ASSDGSAGQNTEAF
TRBV2	TRBJ1-2	ATRPGPARYGYT
TRBV20-1	TRBJ1-2	SASQSRSGGYT
TRBV5-1	TRBJ2-1	ASSPNNNEQF
TRBV24-1	TRBJ2-4	ATSDPRDGKNIQY
TRBV20-1	TRBJ2-2	SARDRRGGDTGELF
TRBV3-1	TRBJ1-6	ASSLTGRDSPLH
TRBV29-1	TRBJ2-1	SVEGLAGGPSEQF
TRBV20-1	TRBJ1-6	SAETGSQWSPLH
TRBV6-1	TRBJ1-5	ASNPQGASNQPQH
TRBV20-1	TRBJ2-7	SAKRQGFNYEQY
TRBV20-1	TRBJ2-7	SAGRDRGEEQY
TRBV5-5	TRBJ2-3	ASSLGLAGVYGTDTQY
TRBV12-3/TRBV12-4	TRBJ2-5	ASSLKASGTQY
TRBV10-2	TRBJ2-2	ASGGQFTGELF
TRBV12-3/TRBV12-4	TRBJ1-5	ASGYRGRQPQH
TRBV5-1	TRBJ2-1	ASSLVVSGSGYSSYNEQF
TRBV3-1	TRBJ1-2	ASSFTTGKRYT
TRBV6-2/TRBV6-3	TRBJ2-1	ASSRSRGGVGHEQF
TRBV5-6	TRBJ1-4	ASSSFGEKLF
TRBV5-1	TRBJ2-2	ASSLGQGSINTGELF
TRBV9	TRBJ2-7	ASSVDGLSYEQY
TRBV7-9	TRBJ1-2	ASSPRDRDNYGYT
TRBV18	TRBJ2-5	ASSPRAVQETQY
TRBV12-3/TRBV12-4	TRBJ2-2	ASSRPGITGELF
TRBV20-1	TRBJ2-7	SATERSSYEQY
TRBV10-3	TRBJ2-2	AIRESGGLNTGELF
TRBV10-1	TRBJ2-1	ASSDPPGTSGGNEQF
TRBV12-3/TRBV12-4	TRBJ2-7	ASSPRLRDRYREQY
TRBV5-1	TRBJ2-1	ASSFPGGKEQF